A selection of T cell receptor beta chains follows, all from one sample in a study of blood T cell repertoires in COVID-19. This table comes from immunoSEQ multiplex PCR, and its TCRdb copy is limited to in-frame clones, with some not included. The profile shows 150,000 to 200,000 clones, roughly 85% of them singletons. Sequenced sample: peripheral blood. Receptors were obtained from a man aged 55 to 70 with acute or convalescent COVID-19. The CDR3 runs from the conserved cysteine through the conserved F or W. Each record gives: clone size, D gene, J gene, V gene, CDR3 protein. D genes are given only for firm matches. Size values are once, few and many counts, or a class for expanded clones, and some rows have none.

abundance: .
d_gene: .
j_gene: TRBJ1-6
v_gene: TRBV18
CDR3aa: CASSPGGKDSPLHF

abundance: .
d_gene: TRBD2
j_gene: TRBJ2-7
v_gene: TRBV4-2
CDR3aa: CASSRGISSGPSYEQYF

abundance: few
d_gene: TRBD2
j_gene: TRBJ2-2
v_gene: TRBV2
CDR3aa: CASRKALSGRNTGELFF

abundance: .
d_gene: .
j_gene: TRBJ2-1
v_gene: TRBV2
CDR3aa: CASSALKEQFF

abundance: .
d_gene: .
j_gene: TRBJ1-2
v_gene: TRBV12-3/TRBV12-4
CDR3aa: CASSLAGEAGYTF

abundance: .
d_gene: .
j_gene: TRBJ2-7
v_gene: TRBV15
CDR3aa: CATSRDSQGRGEQYF

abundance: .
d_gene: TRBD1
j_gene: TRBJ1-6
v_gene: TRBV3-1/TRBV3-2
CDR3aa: CASSQGDRGNSPLHF

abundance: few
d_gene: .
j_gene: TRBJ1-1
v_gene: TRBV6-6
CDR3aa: CASSFKGESAEAFF

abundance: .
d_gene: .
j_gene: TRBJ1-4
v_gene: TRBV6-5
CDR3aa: CASKESLNEKLFF

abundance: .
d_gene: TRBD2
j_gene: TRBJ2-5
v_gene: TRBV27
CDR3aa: CASRGLGVRETQYF

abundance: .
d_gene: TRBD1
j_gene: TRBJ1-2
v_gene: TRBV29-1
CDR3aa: CSLGTDYGYTF

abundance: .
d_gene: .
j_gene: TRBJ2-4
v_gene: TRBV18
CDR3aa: CASSPPDNPPIQYF

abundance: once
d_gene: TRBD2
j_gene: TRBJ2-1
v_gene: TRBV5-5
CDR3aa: CASSLGAGVYNEQFF

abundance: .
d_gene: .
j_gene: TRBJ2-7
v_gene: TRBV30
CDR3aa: CAWRGRGIDYEQYF

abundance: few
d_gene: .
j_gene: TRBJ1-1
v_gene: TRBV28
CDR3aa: CASSFPRGPTEAFF

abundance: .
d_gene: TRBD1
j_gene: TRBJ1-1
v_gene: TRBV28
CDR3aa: CASSLGGSRGSTEAFF

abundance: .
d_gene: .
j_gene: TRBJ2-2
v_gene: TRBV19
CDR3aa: CASRPGRTTNTGELFF

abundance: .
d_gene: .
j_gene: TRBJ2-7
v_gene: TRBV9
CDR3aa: CASSVELASYEQYF

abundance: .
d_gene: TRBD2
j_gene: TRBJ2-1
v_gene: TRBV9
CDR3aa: CASSARTSGSSLYNEQFF

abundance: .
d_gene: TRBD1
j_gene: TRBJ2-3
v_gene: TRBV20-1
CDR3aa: CSADRDDTQYF

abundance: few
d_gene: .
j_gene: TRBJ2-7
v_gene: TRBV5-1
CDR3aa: CASSVRDTSSYEQYF

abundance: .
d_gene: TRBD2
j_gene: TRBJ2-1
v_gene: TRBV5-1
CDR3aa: CASSSIAGSYNEQFF

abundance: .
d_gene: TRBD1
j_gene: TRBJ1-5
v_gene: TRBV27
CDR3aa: CASSLAGQGSQPQHF

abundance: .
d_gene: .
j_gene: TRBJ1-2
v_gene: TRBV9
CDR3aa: CASSPQGDYGYTF

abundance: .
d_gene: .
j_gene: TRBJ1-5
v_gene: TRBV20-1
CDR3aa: CSASRRTYQPQHF

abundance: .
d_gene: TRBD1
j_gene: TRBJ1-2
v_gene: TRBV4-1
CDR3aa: CASSPPFGAGGGYTF

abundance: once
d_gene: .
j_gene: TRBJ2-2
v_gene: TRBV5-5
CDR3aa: CASSWELTGELFF

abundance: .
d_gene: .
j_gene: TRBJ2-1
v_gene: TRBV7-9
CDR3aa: CASSLVGSGQFF

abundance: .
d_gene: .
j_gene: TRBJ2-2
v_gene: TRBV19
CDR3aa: CASSFRPGGTGELFF

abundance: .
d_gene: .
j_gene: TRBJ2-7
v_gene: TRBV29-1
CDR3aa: CSVRGEEQYF

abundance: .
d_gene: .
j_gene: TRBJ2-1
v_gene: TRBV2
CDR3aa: CASSRAIRDSDYNEQFF

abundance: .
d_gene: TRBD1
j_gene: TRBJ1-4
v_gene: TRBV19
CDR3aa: CASRRTGATNEKLFF

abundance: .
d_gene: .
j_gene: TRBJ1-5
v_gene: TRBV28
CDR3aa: CASTRTATWPQHF

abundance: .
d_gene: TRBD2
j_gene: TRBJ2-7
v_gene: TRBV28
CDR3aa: CASSLRTSGYEQYF

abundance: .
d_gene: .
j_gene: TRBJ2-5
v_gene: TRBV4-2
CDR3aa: CASSQEKLQETQYF

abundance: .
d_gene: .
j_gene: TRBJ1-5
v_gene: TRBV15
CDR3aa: CATSREGGGQPQHF

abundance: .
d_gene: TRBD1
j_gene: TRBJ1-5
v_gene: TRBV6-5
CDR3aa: CAARAIGTGYQPQHF

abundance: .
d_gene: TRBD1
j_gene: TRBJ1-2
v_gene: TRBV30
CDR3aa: CAWGVQGSYGYTF

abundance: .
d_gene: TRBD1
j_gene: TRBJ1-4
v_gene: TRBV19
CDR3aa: CASGDRVIEKLFF

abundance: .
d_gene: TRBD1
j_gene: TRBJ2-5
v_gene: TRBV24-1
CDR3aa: CATSDFRTGQETQYF

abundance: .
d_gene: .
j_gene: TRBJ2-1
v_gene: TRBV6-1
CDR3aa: CASSEGTSFMGGQFF

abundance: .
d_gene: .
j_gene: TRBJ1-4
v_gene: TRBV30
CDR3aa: CAAGATNEKLFF

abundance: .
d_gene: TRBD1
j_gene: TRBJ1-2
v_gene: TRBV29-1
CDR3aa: CSVPGTGFYGYTF

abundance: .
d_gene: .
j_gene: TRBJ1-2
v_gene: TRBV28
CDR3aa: CASSRIGQTYGYTF

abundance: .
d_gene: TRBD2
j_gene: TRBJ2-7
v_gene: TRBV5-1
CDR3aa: CASSAGLAGPYEQYF

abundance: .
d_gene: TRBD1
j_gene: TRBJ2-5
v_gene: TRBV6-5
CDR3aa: CASSYTTGYETQYF

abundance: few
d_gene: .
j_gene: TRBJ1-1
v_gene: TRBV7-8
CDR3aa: CASSLPGGNTEAFF

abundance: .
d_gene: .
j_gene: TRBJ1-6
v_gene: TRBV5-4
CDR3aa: CASSLSDSPLHF